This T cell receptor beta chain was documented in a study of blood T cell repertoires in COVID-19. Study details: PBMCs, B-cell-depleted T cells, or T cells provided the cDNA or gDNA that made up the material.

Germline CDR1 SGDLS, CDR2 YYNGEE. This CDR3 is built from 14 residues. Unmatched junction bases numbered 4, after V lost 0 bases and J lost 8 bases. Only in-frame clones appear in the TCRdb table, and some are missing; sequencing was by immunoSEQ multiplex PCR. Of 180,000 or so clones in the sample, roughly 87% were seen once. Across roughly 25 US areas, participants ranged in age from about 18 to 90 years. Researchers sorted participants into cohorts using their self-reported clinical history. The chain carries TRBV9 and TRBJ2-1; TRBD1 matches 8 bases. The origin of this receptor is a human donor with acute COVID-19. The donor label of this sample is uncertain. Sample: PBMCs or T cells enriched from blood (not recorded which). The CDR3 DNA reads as TGTGCCAGCAGCGTAGCAGGGGGCGCGTATGAGCAGTTCTTC. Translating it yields CASSVAGGAYEQFF.